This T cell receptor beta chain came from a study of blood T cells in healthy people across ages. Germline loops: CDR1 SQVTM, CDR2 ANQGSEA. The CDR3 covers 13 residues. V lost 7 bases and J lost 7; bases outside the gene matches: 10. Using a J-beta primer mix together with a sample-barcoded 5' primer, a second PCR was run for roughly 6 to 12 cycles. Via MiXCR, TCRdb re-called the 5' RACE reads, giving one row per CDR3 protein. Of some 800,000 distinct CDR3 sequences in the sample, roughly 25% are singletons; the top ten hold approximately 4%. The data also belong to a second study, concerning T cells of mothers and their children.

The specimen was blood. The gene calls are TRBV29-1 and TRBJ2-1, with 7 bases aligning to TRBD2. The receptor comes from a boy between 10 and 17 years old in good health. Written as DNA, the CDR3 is TGCAGCGCTCCGAGGACTAGGGAGAATGAGCAGTTCTTC. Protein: CSAPRTRENEQFF.